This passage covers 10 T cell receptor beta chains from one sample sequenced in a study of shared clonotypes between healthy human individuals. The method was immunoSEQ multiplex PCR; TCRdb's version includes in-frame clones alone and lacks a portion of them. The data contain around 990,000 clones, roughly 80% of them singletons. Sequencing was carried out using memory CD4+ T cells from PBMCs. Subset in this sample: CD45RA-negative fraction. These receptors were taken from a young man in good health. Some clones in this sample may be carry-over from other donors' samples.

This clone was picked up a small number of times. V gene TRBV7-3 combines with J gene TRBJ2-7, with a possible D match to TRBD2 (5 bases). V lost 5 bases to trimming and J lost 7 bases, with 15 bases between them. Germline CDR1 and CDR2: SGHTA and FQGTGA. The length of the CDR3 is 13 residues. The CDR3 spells CASSPTGPGEQYF. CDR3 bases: TGTGCCAGCAGCCCTACCGGACCGGGGGAGCAGTACTTC.

The CDR3 loop is CASSYEGGQETQYF. CDR3 bases: TGTGCCAGCAGTTACGAGGGGGGGCAAGAGACCCAGTACTTC. This chain joins TRBV6-5 and TRBJ2-5; D may be TRBD2 (7 bases). This CDR3 spans 14 amino acids. Germline-derived CDR1 and CDR2 are MNHEY and SVGAGI. V lost 2 bases and J lost 2, with 9 bases in between.

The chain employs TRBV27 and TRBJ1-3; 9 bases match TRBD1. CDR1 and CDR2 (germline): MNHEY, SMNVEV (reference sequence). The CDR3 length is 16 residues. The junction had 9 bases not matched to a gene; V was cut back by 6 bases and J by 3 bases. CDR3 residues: CASSKTTGGGGNTIYF. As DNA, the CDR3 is TGTGCCAGCAGCAAAACGACAGGGGGTGGTGGAAACACCATATATTTT.

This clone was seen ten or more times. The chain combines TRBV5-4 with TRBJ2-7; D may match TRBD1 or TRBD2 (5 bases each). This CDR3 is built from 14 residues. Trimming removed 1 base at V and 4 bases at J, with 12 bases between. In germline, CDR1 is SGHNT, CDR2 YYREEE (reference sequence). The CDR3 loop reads CASSLWGPSYEQYF. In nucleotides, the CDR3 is TGTGCCAGCAGCTTGTGGGGACCCTCGTACGAGCAGTACTTC.

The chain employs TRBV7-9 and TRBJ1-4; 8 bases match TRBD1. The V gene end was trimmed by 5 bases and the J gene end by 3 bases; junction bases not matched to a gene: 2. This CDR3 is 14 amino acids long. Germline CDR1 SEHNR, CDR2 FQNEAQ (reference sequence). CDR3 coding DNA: TGTGCCAGCAGCAAGGACAGGGCTAATGAAAAACTGTTTTTT. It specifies CASSKDRANEKLFF.

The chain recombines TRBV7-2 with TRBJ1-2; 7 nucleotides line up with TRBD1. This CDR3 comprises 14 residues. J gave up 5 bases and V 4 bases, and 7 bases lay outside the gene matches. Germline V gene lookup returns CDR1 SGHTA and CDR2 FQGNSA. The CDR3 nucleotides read TGTGCCAGCAGCTCCCAGGGGGTGTGGTATGGCTACACCTTC. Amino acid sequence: CASSSQGVWYGYTF.

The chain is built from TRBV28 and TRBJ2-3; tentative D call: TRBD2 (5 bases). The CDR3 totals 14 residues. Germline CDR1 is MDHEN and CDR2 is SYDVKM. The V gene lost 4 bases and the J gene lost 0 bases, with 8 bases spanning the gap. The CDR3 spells CASSSTRSTDTQYF. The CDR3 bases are TGTGCCAGCAGTTCAACTAGAAGCACAGATACGCAGTATTTT.

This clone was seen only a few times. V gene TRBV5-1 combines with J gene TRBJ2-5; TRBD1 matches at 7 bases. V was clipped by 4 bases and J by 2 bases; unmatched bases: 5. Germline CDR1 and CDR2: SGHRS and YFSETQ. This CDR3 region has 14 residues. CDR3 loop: CASSPWGQQETQYF. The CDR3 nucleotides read TGCGCCAGCAGCCCCTGGGGACAGCAAGAGACCCAGTACTTC.

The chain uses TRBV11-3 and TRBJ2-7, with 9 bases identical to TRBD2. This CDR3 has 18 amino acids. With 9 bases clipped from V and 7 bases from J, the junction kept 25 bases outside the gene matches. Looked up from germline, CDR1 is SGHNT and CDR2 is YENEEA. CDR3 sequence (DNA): TGTGCCAGACCCCACCCGGGGGCGCCAGCGGGAGGAACGGGAGAGCAGTACTTC. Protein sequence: CARPHPGAPAGGTGEQYF.

CDR3 coding DNA: TGTGCCAGCAGCCAAGATCGGAGTGGAGAAAAACTGTTTTTT. Translating gives CASSQDRSGEKLFF. The chain has TRBV4-2 and TRBJ1-4; D not certain. This CDR3 contains 14 residues. CDR1 and CDR2 (germline): LGHNA, YNFKEQ. The germline V and J ends were trimmed by 0 bases and 8 bases, with 10 bases remaining between them.